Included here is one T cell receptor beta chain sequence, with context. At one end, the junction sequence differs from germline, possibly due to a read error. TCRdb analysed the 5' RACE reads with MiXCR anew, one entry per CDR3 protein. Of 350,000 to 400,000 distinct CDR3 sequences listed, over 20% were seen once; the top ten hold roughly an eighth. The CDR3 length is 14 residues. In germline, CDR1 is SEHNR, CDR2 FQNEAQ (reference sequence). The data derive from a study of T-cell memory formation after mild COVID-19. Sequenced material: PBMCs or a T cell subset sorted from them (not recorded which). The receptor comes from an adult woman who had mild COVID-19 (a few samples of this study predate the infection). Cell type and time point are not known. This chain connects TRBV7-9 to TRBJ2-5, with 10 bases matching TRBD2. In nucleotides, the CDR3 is TGTGCCGGCAGAACAGCGGGAGGGAGGGAGACCCAGTACTTC. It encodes CAGRTAGGRETQYF.